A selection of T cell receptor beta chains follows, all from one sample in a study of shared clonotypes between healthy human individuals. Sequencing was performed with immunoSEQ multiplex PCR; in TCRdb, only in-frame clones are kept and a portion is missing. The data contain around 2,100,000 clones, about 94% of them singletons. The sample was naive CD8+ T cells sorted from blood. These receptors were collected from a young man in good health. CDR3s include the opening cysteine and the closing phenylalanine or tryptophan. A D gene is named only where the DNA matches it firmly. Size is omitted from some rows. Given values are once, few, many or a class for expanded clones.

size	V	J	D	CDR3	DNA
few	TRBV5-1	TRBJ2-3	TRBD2	CASSLARGGTDTQYF	TGCGCCAGCAGCTTGGCCCGGGGGGGCACAGATACGCAGTATTTT
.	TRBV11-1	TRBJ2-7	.	CASSYTGYGAYEQYF	TGTGCCAGCAGCTACACAGGGTACGGGGCCTACGAGCAGTACTTC
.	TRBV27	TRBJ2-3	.	CASGRGALDTQYF	TGTGCCAGCGGACGCGGGGCTTTAGATACGCAGTATTTT
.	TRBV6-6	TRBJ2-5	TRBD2	CASRPIAGWEETQYF	TGTGCCAGCAGGCCTATAGCGGGGTGGGAAGAGACCCAGTACTTC
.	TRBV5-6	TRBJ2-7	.	CASSPRDDEQYF	TGTGCCAGCAGCCCCCGTGACGACGAGCAGTACTTC
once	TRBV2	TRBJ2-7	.	CASSEGGQQYF	TGTGCCAGCAGTGAAGGCGGACAACAGTACTTC
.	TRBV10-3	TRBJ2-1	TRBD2	CAISESPSGGYNEQFF	TGTGCCATCAGTGAGTCCCCTAGCGGGGGGTACAATGAGCAGTTCTTC
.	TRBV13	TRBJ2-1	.	CASSRVGQGSNEQFF	TGTGCCAGCAGCAGGGTGGGACAAGGATCCAATGAGCAGTTCTTC
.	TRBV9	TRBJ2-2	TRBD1	CASSVDGTVLTGELFF	TGTGCCAGCAGCGTAGACGGGACAGTTCTCACCGGGGAGCTGTTTTTT
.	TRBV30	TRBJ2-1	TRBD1	CAWSAGGNEQFF	TGTGCCTGGAGTGCAGGGGGCAATGAGCAGTTCTTC
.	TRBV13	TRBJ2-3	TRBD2	CASSAGTSGVEADTQYF	TGTGCCAGCAGCGCCGGGACTAGCGGGGTTGAAGCAGATACGCAGTATTTT
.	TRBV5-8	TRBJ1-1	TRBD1	CASTGTGDMNTEAFF	TGTGCCAGCACCGGGACAGGGGACATGAACACTGAAGCTTTCTTT
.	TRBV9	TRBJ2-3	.	CASNIEGGTQYF	TGTGCCAGCAACATAGAAGGGGGTACGCAGTATTTT
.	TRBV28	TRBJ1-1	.	CAIQNIVTGSGYTEAFF	TGTGCCATCCAAAATATCGTAACAGGCTCGGGGTACACTGAAGCTTTCTTT
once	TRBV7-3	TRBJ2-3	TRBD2	CASSSGLAGDTQYF	TGTGCCAGCAGCTCCGGACTAGCGGGGGATACGCAGTATTTT
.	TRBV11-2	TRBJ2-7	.	CASSLVRGLAEFGEQYF	TGTGCCAGCAGCTTAGTTCGGGGGCTAGCGGAATTTGGCGAGCAGTACTTC
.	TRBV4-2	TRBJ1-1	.	CASSQGVGGGSAGNTEAFF	.
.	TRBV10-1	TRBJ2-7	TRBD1	CASSAGTAYEQYF	TGCGCCAGCAGTGCGGGGACAGCCTACGAGCAGTACTTC
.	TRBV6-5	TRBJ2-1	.	CASSPLGYNEQFF	TGTGCCAGCAGCCCCCTCGGGTACAATGAGCAGTTCTTC
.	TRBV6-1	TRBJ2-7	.	CASSEGSYEQYF	TGTGCCAGCAGTGAAGGCTCCTACGAGCAGTACTTC
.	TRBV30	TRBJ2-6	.	CAWSVTGGIPPGANVLTF	TGTGCCTGGAGTGTAACCGGGGGCATCCCACCTGGGGCCAACGTCCTGACTTTC
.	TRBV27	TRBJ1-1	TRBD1	CASSRPGQGNTEAFF	TGTGCCAGCAGCCGACCCGGACAGGGGAACACTGAAGCTTTCTTT
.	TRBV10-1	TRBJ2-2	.	CASSDSSNTGELFF	TGCGCCAGCAGTGATAGCTCGAACACCGGGGAGCTGTTTTTT
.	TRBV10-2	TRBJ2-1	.	CASSEGLGGGEQFF	TGCGCCAGCAGTGAAGGACTAGGAGGGGGTGAGCAGTTCTTC
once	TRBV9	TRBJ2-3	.	CASSVPPDTQYF	TGTGCCAGCAGCGTCCCGCCCGATACGCAGTATTTT
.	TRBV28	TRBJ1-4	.	CASSLSGGNEKLFF	TGTGCCAGCAGTTTGTCCGGGGGTAATGAAAAACTGTTTTTT
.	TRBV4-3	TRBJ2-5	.	CASSQDGGDKQETQYF	TGCGCCAGCAGCCAAGATGGCGGGGATAAACAAGAGACCCAGTACTTC
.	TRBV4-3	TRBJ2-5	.	CASSQAGEETQYF	TGCGCCAGCAGCCAAGCAGGGGAGGAGACCCAGTACTTC